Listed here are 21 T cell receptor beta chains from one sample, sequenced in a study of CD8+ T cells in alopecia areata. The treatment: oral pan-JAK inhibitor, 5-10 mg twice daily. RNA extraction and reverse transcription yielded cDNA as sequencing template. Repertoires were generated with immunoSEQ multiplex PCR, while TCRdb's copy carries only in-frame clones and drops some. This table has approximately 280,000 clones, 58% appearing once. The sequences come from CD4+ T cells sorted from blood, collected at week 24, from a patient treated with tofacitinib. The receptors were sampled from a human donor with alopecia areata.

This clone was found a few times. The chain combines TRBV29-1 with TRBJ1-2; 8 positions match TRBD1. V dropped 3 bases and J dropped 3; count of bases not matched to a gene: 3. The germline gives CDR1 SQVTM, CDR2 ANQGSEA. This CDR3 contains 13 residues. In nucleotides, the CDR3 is TGCAGCGTTGACGGACAGGGACACTATGGCTACACCTTC. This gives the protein CSVDGQGHYGYTF. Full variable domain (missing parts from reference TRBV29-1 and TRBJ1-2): SAVISQKPSRDICQRGTSLTIQCQVDSQVTMMFWYRQQPGQSLTLIATANQGSEATYESGFVIDKFPISRPNLTFSTLTVSNMSPEDSSIYLCSVDGQGHYGYTFGSGTRLTVV.

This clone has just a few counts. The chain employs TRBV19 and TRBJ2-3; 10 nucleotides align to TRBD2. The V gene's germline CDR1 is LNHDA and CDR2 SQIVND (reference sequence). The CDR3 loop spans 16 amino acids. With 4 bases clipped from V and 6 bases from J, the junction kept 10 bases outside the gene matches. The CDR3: CASSTLAGASQDTQYF. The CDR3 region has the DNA TGTGCCAGTAGTACCCTAGCGGGGGCCTCCCAGGATACGCAGTATTTT.

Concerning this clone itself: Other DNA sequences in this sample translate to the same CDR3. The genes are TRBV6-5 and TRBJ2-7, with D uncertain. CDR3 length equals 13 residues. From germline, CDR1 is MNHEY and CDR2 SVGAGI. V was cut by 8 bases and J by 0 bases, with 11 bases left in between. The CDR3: CASSRTSSYEQYF. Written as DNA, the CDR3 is TGTGCCAGCTCCAGGACGTCCTCCTACGAGCAGTACTTC.

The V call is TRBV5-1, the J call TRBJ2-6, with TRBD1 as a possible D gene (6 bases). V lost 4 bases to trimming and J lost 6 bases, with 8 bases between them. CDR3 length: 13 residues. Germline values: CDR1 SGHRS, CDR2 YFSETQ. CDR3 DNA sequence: TGCGCCAGCAGCCCGGGACAGGCCAACGTCCTGACTTTC. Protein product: CASSPGQANVLTF.

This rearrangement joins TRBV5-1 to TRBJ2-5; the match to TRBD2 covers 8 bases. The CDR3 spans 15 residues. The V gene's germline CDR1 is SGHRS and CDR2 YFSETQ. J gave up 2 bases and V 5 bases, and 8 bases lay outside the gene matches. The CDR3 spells CASSLLAGPQETQYF. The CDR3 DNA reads TGCGCCAGCAGTCTCCTAGCGGGCCCTCAAGAGACCCAGTACTTC.

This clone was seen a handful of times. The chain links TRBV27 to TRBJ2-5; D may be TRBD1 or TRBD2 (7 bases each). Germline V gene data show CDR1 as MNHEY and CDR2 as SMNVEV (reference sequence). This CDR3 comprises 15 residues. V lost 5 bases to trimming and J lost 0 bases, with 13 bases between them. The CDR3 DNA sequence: TGTGCCAGCAGTCGGCAGGGGGGGTACCAAGAGACCCAGTACTTC. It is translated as CASSRQGGYQETQYF.

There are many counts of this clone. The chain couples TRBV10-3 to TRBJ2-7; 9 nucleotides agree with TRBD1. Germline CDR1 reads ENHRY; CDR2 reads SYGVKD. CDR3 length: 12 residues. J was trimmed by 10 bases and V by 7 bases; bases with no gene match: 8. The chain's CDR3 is CAITSPGQGQYF. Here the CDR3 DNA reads TGTGCCATCACCTCCCCGGGACAGGGACAGTACTTC.

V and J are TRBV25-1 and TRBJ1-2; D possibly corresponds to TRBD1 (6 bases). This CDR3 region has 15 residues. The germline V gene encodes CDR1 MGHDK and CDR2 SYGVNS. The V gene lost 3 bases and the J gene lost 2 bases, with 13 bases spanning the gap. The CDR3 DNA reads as TGTGCCAGCAGTGATCAGGGGCGCGGAAACTATGGCTACACCTTC. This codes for CASSDQGRGNYGYTF.

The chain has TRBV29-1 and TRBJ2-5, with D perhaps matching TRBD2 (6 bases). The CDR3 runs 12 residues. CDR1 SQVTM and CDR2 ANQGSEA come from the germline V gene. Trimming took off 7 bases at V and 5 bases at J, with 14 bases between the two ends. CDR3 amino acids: CSAAPGGETQYF. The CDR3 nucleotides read TGCAGCGCCGCCCCTGGAGGGGAGACCCAGTACTTC.

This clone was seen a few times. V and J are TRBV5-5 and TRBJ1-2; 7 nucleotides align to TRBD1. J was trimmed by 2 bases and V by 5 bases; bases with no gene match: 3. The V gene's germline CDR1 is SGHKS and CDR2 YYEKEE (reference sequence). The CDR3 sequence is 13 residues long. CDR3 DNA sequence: TGTGCCAGCAGGACAGGGCGCAACTATGGCTACACCTTC. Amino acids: CASRTGRNYGYTF.

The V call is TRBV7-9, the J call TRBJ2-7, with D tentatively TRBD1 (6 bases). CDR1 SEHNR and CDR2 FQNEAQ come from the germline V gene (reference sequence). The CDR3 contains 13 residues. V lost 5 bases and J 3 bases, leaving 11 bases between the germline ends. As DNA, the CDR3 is TGTGCCAGCAGCCGCAGGGGCGGCTACGAGCAGTACTTC. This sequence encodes CASSRRGGYEQYF.

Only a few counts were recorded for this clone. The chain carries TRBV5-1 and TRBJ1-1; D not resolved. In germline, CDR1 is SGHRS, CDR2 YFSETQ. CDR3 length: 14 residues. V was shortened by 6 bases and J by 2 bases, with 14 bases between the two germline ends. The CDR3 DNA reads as TGCGCCAGCACCCCCAACCCGATTAACACTGAAGCTTTCTTT. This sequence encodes CASTPNPINTEAFF.

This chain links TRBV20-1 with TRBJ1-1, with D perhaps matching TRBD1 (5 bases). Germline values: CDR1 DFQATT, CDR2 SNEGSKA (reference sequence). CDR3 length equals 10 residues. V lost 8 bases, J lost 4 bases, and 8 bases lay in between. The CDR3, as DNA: TGCAGTCAAAGGGGCACTGAAGCTTTCTTT. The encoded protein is CSQRGTEAFF.

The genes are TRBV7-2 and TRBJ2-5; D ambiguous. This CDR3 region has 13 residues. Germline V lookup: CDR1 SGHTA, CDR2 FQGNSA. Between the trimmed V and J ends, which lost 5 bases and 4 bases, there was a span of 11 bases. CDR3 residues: CASSRGLRETQYF. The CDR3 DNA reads TGTGCCAGCAGCCGTGGGTTGCGAGAGACCCAGTACTTC.

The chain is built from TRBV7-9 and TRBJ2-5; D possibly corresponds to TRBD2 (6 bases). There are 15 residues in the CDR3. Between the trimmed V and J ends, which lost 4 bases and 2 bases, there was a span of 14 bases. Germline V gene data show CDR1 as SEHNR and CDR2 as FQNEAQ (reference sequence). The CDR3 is CASSSAGLSQETQYF. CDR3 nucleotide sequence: TGTGCCAGCAGCTCGGCGGGACTTTCACAAGAGACCCAGTACTTC.

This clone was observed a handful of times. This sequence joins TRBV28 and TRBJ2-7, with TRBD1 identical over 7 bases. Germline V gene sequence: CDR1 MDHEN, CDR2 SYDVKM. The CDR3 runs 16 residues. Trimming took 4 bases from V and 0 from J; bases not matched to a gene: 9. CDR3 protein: CASSSTMDRSSYEQYF. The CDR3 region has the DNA TGTGCCAGCAGTTCAACAATGGACAGGAGCTCCTACGAGCAGTACTTC.

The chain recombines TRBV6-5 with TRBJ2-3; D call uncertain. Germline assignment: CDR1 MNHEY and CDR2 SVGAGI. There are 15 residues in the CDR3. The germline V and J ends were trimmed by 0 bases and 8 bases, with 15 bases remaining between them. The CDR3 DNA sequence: TGTGCCAGCAGTTACTCCTGGATAAATACGGGTACGCAGTATTTT. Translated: CASSYSWINTGTQYF.

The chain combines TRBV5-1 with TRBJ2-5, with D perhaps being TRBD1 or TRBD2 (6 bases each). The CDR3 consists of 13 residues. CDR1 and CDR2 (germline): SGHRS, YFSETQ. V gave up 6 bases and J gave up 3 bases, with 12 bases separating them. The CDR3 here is CASNTGAKETQYF. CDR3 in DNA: TGCGCCAGCAACACGGGGGCGAAAGAGACCCAGTACTTC.

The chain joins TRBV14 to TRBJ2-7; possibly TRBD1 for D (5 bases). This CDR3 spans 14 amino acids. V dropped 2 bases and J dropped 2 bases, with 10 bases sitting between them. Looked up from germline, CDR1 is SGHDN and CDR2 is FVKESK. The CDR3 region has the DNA TGTGCCAGCAGCCAATTACAGGAGCCCTACGAGCAGTACTTC. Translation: CASSQLQEPYEQYF.

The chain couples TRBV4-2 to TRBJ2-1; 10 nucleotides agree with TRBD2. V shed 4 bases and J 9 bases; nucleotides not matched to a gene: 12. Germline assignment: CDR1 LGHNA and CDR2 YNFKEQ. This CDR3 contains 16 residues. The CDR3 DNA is TGTGCCAGCAGCCCCTGGGTGAGCGGGGGGGCAGGTGAGCAGTTCTTC. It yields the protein CASSPWVSGGAGEQFF.

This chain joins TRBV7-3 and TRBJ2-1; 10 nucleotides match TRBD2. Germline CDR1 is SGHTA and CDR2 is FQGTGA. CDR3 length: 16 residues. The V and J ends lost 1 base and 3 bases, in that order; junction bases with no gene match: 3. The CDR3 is CASSLKRGGSYNEQFF. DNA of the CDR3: TGTGCCAGCAGCTTAAAGCGGGGGGGCAGCTACAATGAGCAGTTCTTC.